This TCR beta chain was sequenced during a study of T cells in localized non-small cell lung cancer. Comments on this clone: The antigen remains undetermined.

In germline, CDR1 is SNHLY, CDR2 FYNNEI. The length of the CDR3 is 13 residues. After removal of 3 bases from V and 3 bases from J, the junction contained 0 bases not matched to a gene. General observations from the study: Higher blood T cell density tracked longer overall survival. Among the tissues sampled, uninvolved adjacent lung had the highest T cell clonality, above tumor.

Clones were sequenced by immunoSEQ multiplex PCR, and TCRdb holds only the in-frame ones, with some missing. The sample yields 50,000 or so clones, around three quarters seen once. This chain links TRBV2 with TRBJ1-1; 8 nucleotides agree with TRBD1. This TCR was recovered from a woman between 35 and 75 years old with stage II lung adenocarcinoma. Sequenced here: PBMCs, sampled before any cancer treatment. The CDR3 spells CASSEDRDTEAFF. The CDR3 DNA reads TGTGCCAGCAGTGAGGACAGGGACACTGAAGCTTTCTTT.